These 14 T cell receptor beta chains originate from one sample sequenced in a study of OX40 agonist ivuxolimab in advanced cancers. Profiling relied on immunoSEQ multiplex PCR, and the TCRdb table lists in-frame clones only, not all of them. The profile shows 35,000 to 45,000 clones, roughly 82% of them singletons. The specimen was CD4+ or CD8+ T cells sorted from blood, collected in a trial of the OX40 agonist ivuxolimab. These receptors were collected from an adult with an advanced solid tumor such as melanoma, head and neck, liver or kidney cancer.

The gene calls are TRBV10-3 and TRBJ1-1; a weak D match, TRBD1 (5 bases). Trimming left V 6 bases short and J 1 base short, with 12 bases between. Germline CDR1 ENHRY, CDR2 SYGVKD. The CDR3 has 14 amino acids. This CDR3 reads CAIRGDGKNTEAFF. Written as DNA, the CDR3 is TGTGCCATCAGGGGGGACGGAAAGAACACTGAAGCTTTCTTT.

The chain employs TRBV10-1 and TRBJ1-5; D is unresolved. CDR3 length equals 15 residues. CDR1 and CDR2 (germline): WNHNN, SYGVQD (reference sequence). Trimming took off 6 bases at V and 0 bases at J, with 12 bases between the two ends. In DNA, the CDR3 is TGCGCCAGCAGCCCCACCCGAGTTAGCAATCAGCCCCAGCATTTT. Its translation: CASSPTRVSNQPQHF.

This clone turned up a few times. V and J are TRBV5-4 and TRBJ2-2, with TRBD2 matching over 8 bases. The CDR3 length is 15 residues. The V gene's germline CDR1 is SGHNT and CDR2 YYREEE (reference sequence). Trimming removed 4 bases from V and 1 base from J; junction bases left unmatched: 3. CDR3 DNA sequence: TGTGCCAGCAGCGGGAGCGGGGGGAACACCGGGGAGCTGTTTTTT. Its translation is CASSGSGGNTGELFF.

The CDR3 DNA reads as TGTGCCAGCAGCTTTGGACCGAACACTGAAGCTTTCTTT. Its protein is CASSFGPNTEAFF. The rearrangement joins TRBV5-6 to TRBJ1-1; no clear D. Germline V gene lookup returns CDR1 SGHDT and CDR2 YYEEEE. Trimming cost V 2 bases and J 1 base, with 6 bases left between them. This CDR3 has 13 amino acids.

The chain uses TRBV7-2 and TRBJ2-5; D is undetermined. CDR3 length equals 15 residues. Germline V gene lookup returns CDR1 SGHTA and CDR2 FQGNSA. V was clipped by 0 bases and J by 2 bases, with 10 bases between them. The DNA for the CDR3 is TGTGCCAGCAGCTTAGCTGTGGGATGGCAAGAGACCCAGTACTTC. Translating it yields CASSLAVGWQETQYF.

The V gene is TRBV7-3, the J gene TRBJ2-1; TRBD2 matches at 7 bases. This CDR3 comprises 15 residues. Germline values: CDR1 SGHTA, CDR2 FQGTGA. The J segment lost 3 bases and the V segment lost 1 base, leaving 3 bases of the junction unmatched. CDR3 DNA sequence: TGTGCCAGCAGCTTAAGCGGGGGAGGCTACAATGAGCAGTTCTTC. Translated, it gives CASSLSGGGYNEQFF.

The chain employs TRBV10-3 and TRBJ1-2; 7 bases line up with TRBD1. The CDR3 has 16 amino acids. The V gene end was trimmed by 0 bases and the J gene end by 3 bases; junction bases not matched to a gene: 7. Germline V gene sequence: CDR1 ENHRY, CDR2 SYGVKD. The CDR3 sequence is CAISESSGRGYYGYTF. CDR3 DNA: TGTGCCATCAGTGAGTCGTCGGGCAGGGGGTACTATGGCTACACCTTC.

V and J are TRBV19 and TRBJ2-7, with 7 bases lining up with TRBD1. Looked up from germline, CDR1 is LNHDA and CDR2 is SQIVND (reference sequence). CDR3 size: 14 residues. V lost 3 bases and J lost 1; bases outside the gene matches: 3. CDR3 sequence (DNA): TGTGCCAGTAGTATTGAGGGACAGTCCTACGAGCAGTACTTC. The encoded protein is CASSIEGQSYEQYF.

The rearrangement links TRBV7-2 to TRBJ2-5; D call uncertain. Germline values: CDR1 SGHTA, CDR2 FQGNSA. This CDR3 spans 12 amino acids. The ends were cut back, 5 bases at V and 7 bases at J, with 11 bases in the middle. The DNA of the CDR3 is TGTGCCAGCAGCCTAGGCGTGGGGACCCAGTACTTC. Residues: CASSLGVGTQYF. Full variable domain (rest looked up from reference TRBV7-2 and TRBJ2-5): GAGVSQSPSNKVTEKGKDVELRCDPISGHTALYWYRQSLGQGLEFLIYFQGNSAPDKSGLPSDRFSAERTGGSVSTLTIQRTQQEDSAVYLCASSLGVGTQYFGPGTRLLVL.

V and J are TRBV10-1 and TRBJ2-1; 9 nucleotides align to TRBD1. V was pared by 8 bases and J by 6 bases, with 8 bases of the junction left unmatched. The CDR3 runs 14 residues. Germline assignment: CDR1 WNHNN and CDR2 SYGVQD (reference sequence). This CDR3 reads CASGSGTGLNEQFF. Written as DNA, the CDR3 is TGCGCCAGCGGCTCCGGGACAGGGCTCAATGAGCAGTTCTTC.

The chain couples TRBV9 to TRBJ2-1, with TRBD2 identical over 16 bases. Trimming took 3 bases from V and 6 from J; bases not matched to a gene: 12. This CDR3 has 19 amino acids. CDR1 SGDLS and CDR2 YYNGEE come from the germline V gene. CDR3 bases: TGTGCCAGCAGCGCCTACGGGACTAGCGGGAGGGCCTTACGCAATGAGCAGTTCTTC. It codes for CASSAYGTSGRALRNEQFF.

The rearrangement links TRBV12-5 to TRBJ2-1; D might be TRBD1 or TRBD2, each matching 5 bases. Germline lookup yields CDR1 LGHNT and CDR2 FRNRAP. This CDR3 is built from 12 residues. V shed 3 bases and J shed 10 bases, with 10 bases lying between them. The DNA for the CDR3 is TGTGCTAGTGGTTTAGACAGAGGGGAGCAGTTCTTC. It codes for CASGLDRGEQFF. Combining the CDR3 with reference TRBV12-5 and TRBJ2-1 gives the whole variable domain DARVTQTPRHKVTEMGQEVTMRCQPILGHNTVFWYRQTMMQGLELLAYFRNRAPLDDSGMPKDRFSAEMPDATLATLKIQPSEPRDSAVYFCASGLDRGEQFFGPGTRLTVL.

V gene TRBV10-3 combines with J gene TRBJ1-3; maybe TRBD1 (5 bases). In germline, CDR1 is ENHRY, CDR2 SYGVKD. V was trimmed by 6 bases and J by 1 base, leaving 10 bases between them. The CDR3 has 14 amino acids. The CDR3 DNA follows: TGTGCCATCAGGGGGGATGGGTCTGGAAACACCATATATTTT. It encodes CAIRGDGSGNTIYF.

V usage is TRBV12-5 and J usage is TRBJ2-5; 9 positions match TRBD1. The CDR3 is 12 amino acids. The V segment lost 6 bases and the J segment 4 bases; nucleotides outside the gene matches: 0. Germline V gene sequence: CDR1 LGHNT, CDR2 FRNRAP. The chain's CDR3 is CASGTGGETQYF. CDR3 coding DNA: TGTGCTAGTGGGACAGGGGGAGAGACCCAGTACTTC.